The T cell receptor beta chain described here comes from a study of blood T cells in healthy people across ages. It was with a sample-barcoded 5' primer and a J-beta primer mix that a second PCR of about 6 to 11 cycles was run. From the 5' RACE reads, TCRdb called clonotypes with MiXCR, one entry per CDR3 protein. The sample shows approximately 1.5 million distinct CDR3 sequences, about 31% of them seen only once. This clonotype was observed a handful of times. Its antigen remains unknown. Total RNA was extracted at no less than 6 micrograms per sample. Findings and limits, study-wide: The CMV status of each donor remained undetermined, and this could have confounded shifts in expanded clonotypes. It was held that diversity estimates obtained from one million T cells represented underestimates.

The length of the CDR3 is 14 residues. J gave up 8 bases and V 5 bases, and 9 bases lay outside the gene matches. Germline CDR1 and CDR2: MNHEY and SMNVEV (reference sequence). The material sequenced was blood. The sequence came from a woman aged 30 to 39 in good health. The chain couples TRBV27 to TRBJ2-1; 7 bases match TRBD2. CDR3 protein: CASSTAGAGHEQFF. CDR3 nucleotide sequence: TGTGCCAGCAGTACGGCGGGAGCAGGGCATGAGCAGTTCTTC.